Below, 23 T cell receptor beta chains from the same sample are listed, as sequenced in a study of T cells in Graves' hyperthyroidism and ophthalmopathy (dated by TCRdb to the late 2010s). Library prep was done by multiplex PCR. These reads were obtained on an Illumina HiSeq 2000. TCR beta CDR3 regions were amplified from RNA transcripts. A first-round RT-PCR of the TCR CDR3 used the HTBI primer set with the Qiagen OneStep RT-PCR kit. TCRdb reanalyzed the raw reads on its own, using fastp at Q25 for trimming and MiXCR for clone calling, and kept in-frame beta chains. Each CDR3 protein gets just one entry, which takes the most common genes and DNA from the rows behind it. The sample includes hundreds of thousands of distinct CDR3 sequences, with about 20% observed a single time. The ten largest clonotypes hold about 50% of the sample. Sample: blood. These TCRs come from a man between 35 and 55 years old with Graves' ophthalmopathy.

This clonotype appeared a few times. The chain joins TRBV10-2 to TRBJ2-5, with a possible D match to TRBD2 (5 bases). The germline V and J ends were trimmed by 6 bases and 0 bases, with 8 bases remaining between them. CDR3 length equals 13 residues. Per germline, CDR1 WSHSY and CDR2 SAAADI. The CDR3 loop is CASRGGYQETQYF. The CDR3 DNA reads as TGCGCCAGCAGGGGCGGGTACCAAGAGACCCAGTACTTC.

The chain couples TRBV5-4 to TRBJ2-7; D is unclear. CDR3 length: 14 residues. V was clipped by 5 bases and J by 8 bases, with 20 bases between them. Germline CDR1 SGHNT, CDR2 YYREEE (reference sequence). CDR3 in amino acids: CASRNGPELGKQYF. Written as DNA, the CDR3 is TGTGCCAGCAGGAACGGACCGGAGCTGGGGAAGCAGTACTTC.

Regarding this clonotype: Sequence at one end of the junction differs from germline and may be a read error. This sequence joins TRBV20-1 and TRBJ2-2; TRBD2 matches 13 bases. The CDR3 totals 16 residues. Germline loops: CDR1 DFQATT, CDR2 SNEGSKA (reference sequence). The CDR3 loop is CSATPGLAGVTGELFF. CDR3 bases: TGCAGCGCTACCCCTGGACTAGCGGGAGTCACCGGGGAGCTGTTTTTT.

This clonotype was recorded at least ten times. Here the CDR3 reads CASSPDSDTQYF. CDR3 bases: TGTGCCAGCTCACCGGATTCAGATACGCAGTATTTT. The rearrangement joins TRBV18 to TRBJ2-3; D remains unclear. Trimming left V 3 bases short and J 4 bases short, with 5 bases between. Looked up from germline, CDR1 is KGHSH and CDR2 is LQKENI. This CDR3 comprises 12 residues.

This clonotype has ten or more counts. V gene TRBV18 combines with J gene TRBJ1-5; maybe TRBD1 (6 bases). Trimming removed 3 bases from V and 2 bases from J, with 14 bases in between. Germline CDR1 reads KGHSH; CDR2 reads LQKENI. The CDR3 has 16 residues. The DNA of the CDR3 is TGTGCCAGCTCACCGGTGGGGTCAGGGGGCAATCAGCCCCAGCATTTT. Translation: CASSPVGSGGNQPQHF.

This clonotype was recorded at least ten times. V is TRBV28 and J is TRBJ2-3; 9 bases map to TRBD1. V shed 3 bases, J shed 2 bases, and the junction held 6 bases outside the gene matches. The CDR3 consists of 16 residues. Germline V CDR1 and CDR2: MDHEN, SYDVKM. Here the CDR3 reads CASSFAGTGLTDTQYF. The CDR3, as DNA: TGTGCCAGCAGTTTCGCCGGGACAGGGCTCACAGATACGCAGTATTTT.

The gene calls are TRBV20-1 and TRBJ1-4; D gene unclear. Germline CDR1 and CDR2: DFQATT and SNEGSKA (reference sequence). There are 14 residues in the CDR3. The germline V and J ends were trimmed by 6 bases and 4 bases, with 15 bases remaining between them. The DNA of the CDR3 is TGCAGTGCACGGGAATCCCTGCTTAATGAAAAACTGTTTTTT. Protein: CSARESLLNEKLFF.

The chain links TRBV6-2 or TRBV6-3 to TRBJ2-1; TRBD1 matches 10 bases. This CDR3 comprises 19 residues. V lost 4 bases and J lost 0; bases outside the gene matches: 12. Germline-derived CDR1 and CDR2 are MNHEY and SVGEGT. The CDR3 coding sequence is TGTGCCAGCAGTTCACCCCTTCCGACAGGGGGCGCCTCCTACAATGAGCAGTTCTTC. It codes for CASSSPLPTGGASYNEQFF.

This rearrangement joins TRBV18 to TRBJ1-2, with unresolved D. The CDR3 sequence is 16 residues long. Trimming stripped 3 bases from V and 5 bases from J, with 19 bases between. Looked up from germline, CDR1 is KGHSH and CDR2 is LQKENI. CDR3 DNA: TGTGCCAGCTCACCGTCGCTTGGGCAGGCGGGGTATGGCTACACCTTC. This gives the protein CASSPSLGQAGYGYTF.

This clonotype showed up many times. The chain combines TRBV6-1 with TRBJ2-7; 7 bases agree with TRBD1. The CDR3 length is 12 residues. V lost 10 bases and J lost 3; bases outside the gene matches: 6. Germline V gene lookup returns CDR1 MNHNS and CDR2 SASEGT. CDR3 sequence: CATTGPGYEQYF. CDR3 nucleotide sequence: TGTGCCACGACAGGGCCTGGCTACGAGCAGTACTTC.

This clonotype was found many times. V and J are TRBV11-2 and TRBJ2-1, with D perhaps TRBD1 (5 bases). Trimming removed 3 bases at V and 10 bases at J, with 13 bases between. Per the germline V gene, CDR1 is SGHAT and CDR2 is FQNNGV. The CDR3 sequence is 13 residues long. The CDR3 bases are TGTGCCAGCAGCTTTCGCAGGGATGCCGAGCAGTTCTTC. Translating it yields CASSFRRDAEQFF.

This clonotype was counted ten times or more. The chain recombines TRBV27 with TRBJ2-7; the D gene is possibly TRBD2 (6 bases). Germline V gene sequence: CDR1 MNHEY, CDR2 SMNVEV (reference sequence). Trimming shortened V by 4 bases and J by 4 bases, and 11 bases separated the two germline ends. This CDR3 is 13 amino acids long. The CDR3 loop is CASSSYAGYEQYF. CDR3 coding DNA: TGTGCCAGCAGTTCTTACGCGGGATACGAGCAGTACTTC.

This clonotype has at least ten counts. The rearrangement links TRBV2 to TRBJ1-4; no clear D gene. Trimming pared 0 bases from V and 5 bases from J, leaving 10 bases between. Germline CDR1 and CDR2: SNHLY and FYNNEI. CDR3 length: 15 residues. The CDR3 loop is CASSEAERENEKLFF. CDR3 coding DNA: TGTGCCAGCAGTGAAGCGGAGAGGGAGAATGAAAAACTGTTTTTT.

The chain recombines TRBV3-1 with TRBJ2-5, with 7 bases lining up with TRBD1. The junction had 7 bases not matched to a gene; V was cut back by 2 bases and J by 1 base. Germline CDR1 is LGHDT and CDR2 is YNNKEL (reference sequence). There are 16 residues in the CDR3. The CDR3 DNA follows: TGTGCCAGCAGCCAATCGGACAGGAGGTCCCAAGAGACCCAGTACTTC. Translating it yields CASSQSDRRSQETQYF.

Details on this clonotype: An end of the junction differs from the germline gene, which may be a read error. V usage is TRBV6-2 or TRBV6-3 and J usage is TRBJ1-1, with D uncertain. The germline V gene has CDR1 MNHEY and CDR2 SVGEGT. The CDR3 contains 14 residues. As DNA, the CDR3 is TGTGCCAACAGTTCCCTGACTCCGAACACTGAAGCTTTCTTT. Translated: CANSSLTPNTEAFF.

The V gene is TRBV10-3, the J gene TRBJ2-7, with D possibly TRBD1 on 6 matching bases. Looked up from germline, CDR1 is ENHRY and CDR2 is SYGVKD. V was cut by 8 bases and J by 5 bases, with 7 bases left in between. This CDR3 is 10 amino acids long. CDR3 sequence reads: CAIGGDEQYF. The DNA of the CDR3 is TGTGCCATCGGGGGCGACGAGCAGTACTTC.

This chain links TRBV30 with TRBJ2-7, with 11 bases that match TRBD1. The junction had 4 bases not matched to a gene; V was cut back by 3 bases and J by 6 bases. The CDR3 is 13 residues long. CDR1 GTSNPN and CDR2 SVGIG come from the germline V gene (reference sequence). The CDR3: CAWRGQGVSEQYF. The DNA of the CDR3 is TGTGCCTGGAGGGGACAGGGGGTTAGCGAGCAGTACTTC.

The gene calls are TRBV30 and TRBJ1-4; D possibly corresponds to TRBD1 (5 bases). Trimming shortened V by 4 bases and J by 7 bases, and 10 bases separated the two germline ends. The CDR3 extends over 12 amino acids. The germline gives CDR1 GTSNPN, CDR2 SVGIG (reference sequence). CDR3 nucleotides: TGTGCCTGGAAGACCGGGGGTGAAAAACTGTTTTTT. Its protein is CAWKTGGEKLFF.

In its sample, this clonotype was seen a few times. The V gene is TRBV25-1, the J gene TRBJ1-1, with D perhaps matching TRBD1 (6 bases). Germline CDR1 reads MGHDK; CDR2 reads SYGVNS. The length of the CDR3 is 12 residues. V gave up 5 bases and J gave up 4 bases, with 8 bases separating them. This CDR3 reads CASSRQVTEAFF. The DNA for the CDR3 is TGTGCCAGCAGTAGACAGGTCACTGAAGCTTTCTTT.

This clonotype was seen repeatedly, ten times or more. V and J are TRBV2 and TRBJ1-5; TRBD1 might be the D (6 bases). The CDR3 sequence is 15 residues long. Between the trimmed V and J ends, which lost 5 bases and 7 bases, there was a span of 18 bases. Germline V gene sequence: CDR1 SNHLY, CDR2 FYNNEI. As DNA, the CDR3 is TGTGCCAGCAGTAGACTGAGGGGGAGAGAGCAGCCCCAGCATTTT. Translated, it gives CASSRLRGREQPQHF.

This clonotype has ten or more counts. This sequence joins TRBV7-2 and TRBJ2-7; D gene ambiguous. V lost 4 bases and J lost 3, with 10 bases in between. CDR1 SGHTA and CDR2 FQGNSA come from the germline V gene. The CDR3 runs to 13 residues. In DNA form, the CDR3 reads TGTGCCAGCAGCTGGGTTCCGTTCTACGAGCAGTACTTC. It codes for CASSWVPFYEQYF. The full variable domain, completed using reference TRBV7-2 and TRBJ2-7, is GAGVSQSPSNKVTEKGKDVELRCDPISGHTALYWYRQSLGQGLEFLIYFQGNSAPDKSGLPSDRFSAERTGGSVSTLTIQRTQQEDSAVYLCASSWVPFYEQYFGPGTRLTVT.

This clonotype appeared once. The junction departs from the called germline gene at one end, perhaps through a read error. The V call is TRBV7-9, the J call TRBJ2-5; unclear D gene. The CDR3 has 14 amino acids. Germline lookup yields CDR1 SEHNR and CDR2 FQNEAQ (reference sequence). Here the CDR3 reads CASSPVGLQEAQYF. In nucleotides, the CDR3 is TGTGCCAGCAGCCCGGTCGGATTGCAAGAGGCCCAGTACTTC.

This chain connects TRBV20-1 to TRBJ2-5; D perhaps matches TRBD2 (6 bases). This CDR3 has 16 residues. V was clipped by 5 bases and J by 4 bases, with 23 bases between them. Germline CDR1 is DFQATT and CDR2 is SNEGSKA (reference sequence). The CDR3 loop is CSASRAGPTRGETQYF. The CDR3 region has the DNA TGCAGTGCTTCGCGGGCGGGGCCCACAAGGGGAGAGACCCAGTACTTC.